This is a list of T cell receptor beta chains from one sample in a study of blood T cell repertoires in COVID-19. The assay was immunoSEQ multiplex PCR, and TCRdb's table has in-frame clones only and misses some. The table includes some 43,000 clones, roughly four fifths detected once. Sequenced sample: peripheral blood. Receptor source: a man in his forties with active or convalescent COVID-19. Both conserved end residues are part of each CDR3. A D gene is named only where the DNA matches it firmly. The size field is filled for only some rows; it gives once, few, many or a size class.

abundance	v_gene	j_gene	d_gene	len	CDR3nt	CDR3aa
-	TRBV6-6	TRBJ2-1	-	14	TGTGCCAGCAGTTACCCTACGGGGTACAATGAGCAGTTCTTC	CASSYPTGYNEQFF
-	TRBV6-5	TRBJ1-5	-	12	TGTGCCAGCAGGGGCGGCAATCAGCCCCAGCATTTT	CASRGGNQPQHF
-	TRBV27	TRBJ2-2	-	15	TGTGCCAGCAGTCCCCCGCAGGGGGGCTGGGGGGAGCTGTTTTTT	CASSPPQGGWGELFF
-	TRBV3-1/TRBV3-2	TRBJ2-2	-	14	TGTGCCAGCAGCCTAAACCGAGGTTTTGGGGAGCTGTTTTTT	CASSLNRGFGELFF
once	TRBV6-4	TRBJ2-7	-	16	TGTGCCAGCAGTCGACCGGGTCTCTCAGCGGGCTACGAGCAGTACTTC	CASSRPGLSAGYEQYF
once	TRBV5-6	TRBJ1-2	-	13	TGTGCCAGCACTCATGGAGGGGAGGATGGCTACACCTTC	CASTHGGEDGYTF
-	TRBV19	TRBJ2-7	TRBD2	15	TGTGCCAGTAGTATAGTTGGACTAGCGGGATACGAGCAGTACTTC	CASSIVGLAGYEQYF
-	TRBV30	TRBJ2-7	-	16	TGTGCCTGGAGTGAGGGAACTGGGAGGTTAAGCCACGAGCAGTACTTC	CAWSEGTGRLSHEQYF
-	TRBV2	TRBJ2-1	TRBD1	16	TGTGCCAGTATTACCCAGAGGACAGGGGTAGGCAATGAGCAGTTCTTC	CASITQRTGVGNEQFF
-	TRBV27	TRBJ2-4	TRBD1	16	TGTGCCAGCAGGGAGGGACAGGGTCAGGCCAAAAACATTCAGTACTTC	CASREGQGQAKNIQYF
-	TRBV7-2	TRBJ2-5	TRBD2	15	TGTGCCAGCAGCTTACAGCGGGGGGCGCAAGAGACCCAGTACTTC	CASSLQRGAQETQYF
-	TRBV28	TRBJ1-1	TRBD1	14	TGTGCCAGCAGTCGAGGGGGCGGGAACACTGAAGCTTTCTTT	CASSRGGGNTEAFF
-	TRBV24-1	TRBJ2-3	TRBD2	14	TGTGCCACCAGTGCCCAGCGGGACACAGATACGCAGTATTTT	CATSAQRDTDTQYF
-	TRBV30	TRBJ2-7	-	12	TGTGCCTGGAGCTACAGGGAGGGCGAGCAGTACTTC	CAWSYREGEQYF
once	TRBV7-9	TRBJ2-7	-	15	TGTGCCAGCAGTTTGTCGGCGGAGAACGGGTACGAGCAGTACTTC	CASSLSAENGYEQYF
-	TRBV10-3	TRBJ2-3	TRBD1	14	TGTGCCATCCAGGGGACAGGCCTCACAGATACGCAGTATTTT	CAIQGTGLTDTQYF
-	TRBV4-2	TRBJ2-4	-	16	TGTGCCAGCAGCCAAGATGAGAGGGCTGGCAAAAACATTCAGTACTTC	CASSQDERAGKNIQYF
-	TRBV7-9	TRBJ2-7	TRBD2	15	TGTGCCAGCAGCTTAGTGGCGGGAGTGGGGCACGAGCAGTACTTC	CASSLVAGVGHEQYF
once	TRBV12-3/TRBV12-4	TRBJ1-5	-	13	TGTGCCAGCAGCCCGTCGACTCTGGGGCCCCAGCATTTT	CASSPSTLGPQHF
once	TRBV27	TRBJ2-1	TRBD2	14	TGTGCCAGCAGCGGGACTAGCGGGACCGATGAGCAGTTCTTC	CASSGTSGTDEQFF
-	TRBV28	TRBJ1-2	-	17	TGTGCCAGCAGTCCATGGGGGCAGGACCAGCCCAATTCCGGCTACACCTTC	CASSPWGQDQPNSGYTF
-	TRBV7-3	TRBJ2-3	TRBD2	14	TGTGCCAGCAGCTCCGGACTAGCGGGAGGTACGCAGTATTTT	CASSSGLAGGTQYF
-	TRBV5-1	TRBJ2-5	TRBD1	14	TGCGCCAGCAGCGTACAGGGGGCGCAGGAGACCCAGTACTTC	CASSVQGAQETQYF
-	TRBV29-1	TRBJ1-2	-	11	TGCAGCGTTGCTATCGGGGATGGCTACACCTTC	CSVAIGDGYTF